A single sample gave rise to the 13 T cell receptor beta chains below, sequenced in a study of blood T cell repertoires in COVID-19. Here immunoSEQ multiplex PCR was the method, and the copy in TCRdb shows in-frame clones only, minus some. The top ten hold under 30% of the sample, which has about 73,000 clones, approximately 83% seen once. Sequenced: peripheral blood. The source is a human donor in a cohort sampled during active COVID-19.

The rearrangement links TRBV19 to TRBJ2-2, with a tentative D call TRBD2 (5 bases). The V end was cut by 3 bases, the J end by 4 bases, with 9 bases between. CDR1 and CDR2 from the germline V gene are LNHDA and SQIVND (reference sequence). The CDR3 length is 14 residues. The chain's CDR3 is CASSISGVTGELFF. The DNA for the CDR3 is TGTGCCAGTAGTATTTCCGGGGTCACCGGGGAGCTGTTTTTT.

The chain uses TRBV6-5 and TRBJ1-6; 9 bases match TRBD1. CDR3 length equals 14 residues. Germline CDR1 MNHEY, CDR2 SVGAGI. The trim removed 6 bases at V and 7 bases at J, leaving 4 bases unmatched. DNA for the CDR3: TGTGCCAGCAGCCAGGGACAGGGAAATTCACCCCTCCACTTT. Its protein product is CASSQGQGNSPLHF.

V gene TRBV5-1 combines with J gene TRBJ1-1; 7 bases map to TRBD1. CDR1 is SGHRS and CDR2 is YFSETQ in the germline V gene. The V gene end was trimmed by 6 bases and the J gene end by 1 base; junction bases not matched to a gene: 18. This CDR3 contains 18 residues. This CDR3 is CASNKLTGTVLQNTEAFF. CDR3 bases: TGCGCCAGCAACAAATTGACAGGGACGGTCCTCCAGAACACTGAAGCTTTCTTT.

The chain uses TRBV28 and TRBJ1-5, with TRBD1 matching 7 bases. This CDR3 has 14 amino acids. Per the germline V gene, CDR1 is MDHEN and CDR2 is SYDVKM. J lost 6 bases, V lost 5 bases, and 7 bases had no gene match. The CDR3 here is CASSPTGLGQPQHF. CDR3 nucleotides: TGTGCCAGCAGTCCGACAGGGCTGGGTCAGCCCCAGCATTTT.

The rearrangement joins TRBV27 to TRBJ2-7, with 11 bases fitting TRBD2. The CDR3 has 15 amino acids. The V gene end was trimmed by 6 bases and the J gene end by 2 bases; junction bases not matched to a gene: 6. From germline, CDR1 is MNHEY and CDR2 SMNVEV (reference sequence). The CDR3 nucleotides are TGTGCCAGCAGGCTTAAGACTAGCGGGGCCTACGAGCAGTACTTC. It specifies CASRLKTSGAYEQYF.

The J gene is TRBJ1-1, the V gene TRBV15, with TRBD1 matching 7 bases. V was pared by 3 bases and J by 2 bases, with 6 bases of the junction left unmatched. Germline loops: CDR1 LNHNV, CDR2 YYDKDF (reference sequence). The CDR3 has 15 amino acids. In DNA form, the CDR3 reads TGTGCCACCAGCAGGGGGACAGCACTAAACACTGAAGCTTTCTTT. Its protein is CATSRGTALNTEAFF.

The chain combines TRBV5-5 with TRBJ2-2; 7 bases line up with TRBD1. Germline CDR1 SGHKS, CDR2 YYEKEE (reference sequence). With V trimmed by 7 bases and J by 10 bases, 13 bases remained unmatched. CDR3 length: 14 residues. CDR3 nucleotides: TGTGCCAGCTCGCAATTCGACAGGGCCCAGGAGCTGTTTTTT. Its translation: CASSQFDRAQELFF. Drawing the rest from reference TRBV5-5 and TRBJ2-2, the complete variable domain is DAGVTQSPTHLIKTRGQQVTLRCSPISGHKSVSWYQQVLGQGPQFIFQYYEKEERGRGNFPDRFSARQFPNYSSELNVNALLLGDSALYLCASSQFDRAQELFFGEGSRLTVL.

Concerning this clone: Relative to the germline gene, one junction end is altered; a read error may explain this. This chain links TRBV7-9 with TRBJ2-7; 7 bases match TRBD1. This CDR3 has 12 amino acids. Per germline, CDR1 SEHNR and CDR2 FQNEAQ (reference sequence). The CDR3 coding sequence is TGTGCCAGCAGCTTAGATAGTAGAGACAGGGTCTTC. This sequence encodes CASSLDSRDRVF.

This clone was observed a handful of times. V usage is TRBV4-1 and J usage is TRBJ1-6; 8 bases match TRBD1. The CDR3 sequence is 17 residues long. Germline V gene sequence: CDR1 MGHRA, CDR2 YSYEKL. V lost 1 base and J lost 8; bases outside the gene matches: 10. Written as DNA, the CDR3 is TGCGCCAGCAGCCAAGGAGCCGGGACAGGTGCCTATTCACCCCTCCACTTT. Its translation: CASSQGAGTGAYSPLHF.

This chain links TRBV21-1 with TRBJ2-7; the D call of TRBD1 is as the table states it, not checked on the DNA. TRBV21-1 is classified as a pseudogene. This CDR3 comprises 14 residues. The CDR3 is CASSDGTGKGEQYF. CDR3 nucleotide sequence: TGTGCCAGCAGCGATGGGACAGGGAAAGGCGAGCAGTACTTC.

This rearrangement joins TRBV24-1 to TRBJ2-1; 8 bases match TRBD1. CDR1 is KGHDR, CDR2 SFDVKD, per germline. Losses at the gene ends were 7 bases for V and 8 bases for J; bases not matched to a gene: 6. The CDR3 has 13 residues. Here the CDR3 reads CATSATGEDEQFF. In DNA, the CDR3 is TGTGCCACCAGCGCGACAGGGGAAGATGAGCAGTTCTTC.

The CDR3 coding sequence is TGTGCCAGCAGTGGCGGGATCTACAATGAGCAGTTCTTC. This gives the protein CASSGGIYNEQFF. J is TRBJ2-1 and V is TRBV25-1; TRBD2 is a possible D gene (6 bases). The germline V gene has CDR1 MGHDK and CDR2 SYGVNS. This CDR3 region has 13 residues. V lost 4 bases and J 3 bases, leaving 7 bases between the germline ends.

The J gene is TRBJ1-6, the V gene TRBV6-5, with D possibly TRBD1 on 6 matching bases. Trimming took 6 bases from V and 6 from J, leaving 15 bases between them. Germline V lookup: CDR1 MNHEY, CDR2 SVGAGI. The CDR3 has 15 residues. This CDR3 is CASRQGRRVNSPLHF. DNA for the CDR3: TGTGCCAGCAGACAGGGCAGACGTGTTAATTCACCCCTCCACTTT.